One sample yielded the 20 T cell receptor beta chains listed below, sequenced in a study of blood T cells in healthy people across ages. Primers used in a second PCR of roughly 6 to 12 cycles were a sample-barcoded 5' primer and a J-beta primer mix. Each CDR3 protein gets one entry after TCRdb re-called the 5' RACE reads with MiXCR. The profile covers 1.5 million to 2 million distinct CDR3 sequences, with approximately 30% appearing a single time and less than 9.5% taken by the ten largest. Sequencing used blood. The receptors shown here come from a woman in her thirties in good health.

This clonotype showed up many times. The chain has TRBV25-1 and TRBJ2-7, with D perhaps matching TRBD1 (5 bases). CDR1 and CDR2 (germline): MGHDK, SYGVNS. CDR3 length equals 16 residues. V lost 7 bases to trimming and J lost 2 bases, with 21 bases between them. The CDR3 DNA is TGTGCCAGCATCTTAAGGGCAGGGAAGACGACCTACGAGCAGTACTTC. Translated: CASILRAGKTTYEQYF.

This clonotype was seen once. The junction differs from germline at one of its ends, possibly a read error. DNA of the CDR3: TGTGTCAGCAGCTTGGGAGGCGGGGGTACCTACGAGCAGTACTTC. This sequence encodes CVSSLGGGGTYEQYF. V is TRBV5-5 and J is TRBJ2-7; 7 bases agree with TRBD2. The CDR3 is made up of 15 amino acids. Germline CDR1 is SGHKS and CDR2 is YYEKEE (reference sequence).

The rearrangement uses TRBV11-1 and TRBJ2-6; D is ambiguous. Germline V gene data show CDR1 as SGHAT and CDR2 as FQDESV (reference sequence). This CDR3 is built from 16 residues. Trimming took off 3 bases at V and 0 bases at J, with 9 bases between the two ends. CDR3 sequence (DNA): TGTGCCAGCAGCTTGGAGTTCGACTCTGGGGCCAACGTCCTGACTTTC. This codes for CASSLEFDSGANVLTF.

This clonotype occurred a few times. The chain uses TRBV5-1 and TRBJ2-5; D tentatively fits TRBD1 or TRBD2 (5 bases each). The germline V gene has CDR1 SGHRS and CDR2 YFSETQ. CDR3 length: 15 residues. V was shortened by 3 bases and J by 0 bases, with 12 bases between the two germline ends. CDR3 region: CASSSTGRNQETQYF. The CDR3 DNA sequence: TGCGCCAGCAGCTCGACGGGACGGAACCAAGAGACCCAGTACTTC. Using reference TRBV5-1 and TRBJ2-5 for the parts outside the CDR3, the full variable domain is KAGVTQTPRYLIKTRGQQVTLSCSPISGHRSVSWYQQTPGQGLQFLFEYFSETQRNKGNFPGRFSGRQFSNSRSEMNVSTLELGDSALYLCASSSTGRNQETQYFGPGTRLLVL.

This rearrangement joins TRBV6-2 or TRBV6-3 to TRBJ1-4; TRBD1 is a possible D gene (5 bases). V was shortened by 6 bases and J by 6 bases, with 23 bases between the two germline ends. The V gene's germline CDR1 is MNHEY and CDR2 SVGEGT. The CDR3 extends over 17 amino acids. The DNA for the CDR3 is TGTGCCAGCAGGTCCCTGGGGGGACCGGAGTTTGATGAAAAACTGTTTTTT. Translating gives CASRSLGGPEFDEKLFF.

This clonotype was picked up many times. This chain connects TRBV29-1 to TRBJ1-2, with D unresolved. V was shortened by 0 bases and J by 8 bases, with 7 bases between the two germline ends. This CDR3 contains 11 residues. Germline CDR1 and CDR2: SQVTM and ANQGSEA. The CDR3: CSVEDGRGYTF. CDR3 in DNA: TGCAGCGTTGAAGATGGAAGGGGCTACACCTTC.

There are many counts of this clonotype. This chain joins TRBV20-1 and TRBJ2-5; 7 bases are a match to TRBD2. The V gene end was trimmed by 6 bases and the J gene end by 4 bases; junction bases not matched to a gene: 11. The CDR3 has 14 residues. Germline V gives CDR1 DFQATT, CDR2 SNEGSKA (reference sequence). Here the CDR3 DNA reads TGCAGTGCGAGCCCGGGAGGCATGGGAGAGACCCAGTACTTC. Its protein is CSASPGGMGETQYF.

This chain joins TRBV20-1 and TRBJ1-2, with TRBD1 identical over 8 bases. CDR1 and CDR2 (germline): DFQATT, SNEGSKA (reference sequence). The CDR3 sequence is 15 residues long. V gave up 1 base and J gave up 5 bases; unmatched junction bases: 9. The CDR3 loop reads CSARGQGHPGYGYTF. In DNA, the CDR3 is TGCAGTGCTAGAGGACAGGGGCACCCCGGGTATGGCTACACCTTC.

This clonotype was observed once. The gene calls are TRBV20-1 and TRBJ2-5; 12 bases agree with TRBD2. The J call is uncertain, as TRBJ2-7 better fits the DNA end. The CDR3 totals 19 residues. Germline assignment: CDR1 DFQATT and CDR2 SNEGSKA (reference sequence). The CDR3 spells CSAYGQLIGTSGRPYEQYF. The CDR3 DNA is TGCAGTGCTTACGGACAACTGATCGGTACTAGCGGGAGGCCCTACGAGCAGTACTTC.

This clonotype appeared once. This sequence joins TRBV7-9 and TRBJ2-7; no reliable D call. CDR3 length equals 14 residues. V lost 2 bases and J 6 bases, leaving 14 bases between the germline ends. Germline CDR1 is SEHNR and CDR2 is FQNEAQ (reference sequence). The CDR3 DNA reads TGTGCCAGCAGCTTAAACCCCGACGGGTCCGAGCAGTACTTC. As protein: CASSLNPDGSEQYF. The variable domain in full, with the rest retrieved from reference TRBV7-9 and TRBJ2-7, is DTGVSQNPRHKITKRGQNVTFRCDPISEHNRLYWYRQTLGQGPEFLTYFQNEAQLEKSRLLSDRFSAERPKGSFSTLEIQRTEQGDSAMYLCASSLNPDGSEQYFGPGTRLTVT.

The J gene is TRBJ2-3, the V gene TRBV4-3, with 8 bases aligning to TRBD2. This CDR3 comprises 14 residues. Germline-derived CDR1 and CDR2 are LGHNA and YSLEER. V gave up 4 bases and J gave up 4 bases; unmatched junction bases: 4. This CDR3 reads CASSRTSQADTQYF. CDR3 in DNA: TGCGCCAGCAGCCGGACTAGCCAGGCAGATACGCAGTATTTT.

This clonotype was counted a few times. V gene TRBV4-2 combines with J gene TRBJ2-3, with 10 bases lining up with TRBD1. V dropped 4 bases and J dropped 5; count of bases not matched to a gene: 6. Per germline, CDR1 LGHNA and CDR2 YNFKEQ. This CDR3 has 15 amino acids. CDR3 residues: CASSLLWTGGDTQYF. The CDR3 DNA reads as TGTGCCAGCAGCCTCCTCTGGACAGGGGGAGATACGCAGTATTTT.

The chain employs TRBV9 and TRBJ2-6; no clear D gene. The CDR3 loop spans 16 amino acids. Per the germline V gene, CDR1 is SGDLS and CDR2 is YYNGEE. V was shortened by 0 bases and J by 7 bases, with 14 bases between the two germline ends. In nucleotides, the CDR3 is TGTGCCAGCAGCGTAGCGGTTCTCTCGTTCGCCAACGTCCTGACTTTC. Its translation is CASSVAVLSFANVLTF.

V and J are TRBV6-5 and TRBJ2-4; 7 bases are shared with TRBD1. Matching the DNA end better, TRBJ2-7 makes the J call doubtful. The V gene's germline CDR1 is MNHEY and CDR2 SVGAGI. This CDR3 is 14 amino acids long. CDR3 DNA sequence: TGTGCCAGCGCCTCCGGCAGGGGGTCCTACGAGCAGTACTTC. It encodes CASASGRGSYEQYF.

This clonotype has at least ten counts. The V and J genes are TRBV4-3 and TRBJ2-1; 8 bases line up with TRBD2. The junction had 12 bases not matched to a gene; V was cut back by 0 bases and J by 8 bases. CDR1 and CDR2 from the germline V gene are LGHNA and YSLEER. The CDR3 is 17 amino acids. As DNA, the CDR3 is TGCGCCAGCAGCCAAGATGAAGGCGGGAGGTACGAGCATGAGCAGTTCTTC. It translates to CASSQDEGGRYEHEQFF.

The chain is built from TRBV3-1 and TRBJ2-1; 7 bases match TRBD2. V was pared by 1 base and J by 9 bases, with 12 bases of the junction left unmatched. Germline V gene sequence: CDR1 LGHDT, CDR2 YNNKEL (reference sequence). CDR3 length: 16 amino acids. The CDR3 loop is CASSQAGGQGGGEQFF. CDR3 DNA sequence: TGTGCCAGCAGCCAAGCAGGCGGGCAGGGCGGGGGTGAGCAGTTCTTC.

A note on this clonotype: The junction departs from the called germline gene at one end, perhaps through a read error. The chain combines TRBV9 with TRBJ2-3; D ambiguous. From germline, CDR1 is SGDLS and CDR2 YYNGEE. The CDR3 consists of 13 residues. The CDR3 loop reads CASSMSQGDTQCF. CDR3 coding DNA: TGTGCCAGCAGCATGAGCCAAGGAGATACGCAGTGTTTT.

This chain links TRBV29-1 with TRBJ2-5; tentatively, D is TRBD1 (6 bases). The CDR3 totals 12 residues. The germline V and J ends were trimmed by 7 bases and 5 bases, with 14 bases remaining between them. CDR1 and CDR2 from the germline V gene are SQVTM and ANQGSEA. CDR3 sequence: CSATGLMETQYF. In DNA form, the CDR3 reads TGCAGCGCAACAGGGCTGATGGAGACCCAGTACTTC.

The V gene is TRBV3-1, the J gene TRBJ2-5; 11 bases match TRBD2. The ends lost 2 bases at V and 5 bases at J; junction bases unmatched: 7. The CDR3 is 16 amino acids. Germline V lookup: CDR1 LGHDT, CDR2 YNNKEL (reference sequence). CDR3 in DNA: TGTGCCAGCAGCCAAAGTACTAGCGGGGGCCCGGAGACCCAGTACTTC. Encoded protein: CASSQSTSGGPETQYF.

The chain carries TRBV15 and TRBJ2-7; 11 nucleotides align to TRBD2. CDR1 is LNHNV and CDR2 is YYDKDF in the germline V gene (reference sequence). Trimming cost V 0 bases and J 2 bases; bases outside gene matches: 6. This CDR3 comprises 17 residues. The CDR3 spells CATSRDYSGRVAYEQYF. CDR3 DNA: TGTGCCACCAGCAGAGATTATAGCGGGAGGGTTGCCTACGAGCAGTACTTC.